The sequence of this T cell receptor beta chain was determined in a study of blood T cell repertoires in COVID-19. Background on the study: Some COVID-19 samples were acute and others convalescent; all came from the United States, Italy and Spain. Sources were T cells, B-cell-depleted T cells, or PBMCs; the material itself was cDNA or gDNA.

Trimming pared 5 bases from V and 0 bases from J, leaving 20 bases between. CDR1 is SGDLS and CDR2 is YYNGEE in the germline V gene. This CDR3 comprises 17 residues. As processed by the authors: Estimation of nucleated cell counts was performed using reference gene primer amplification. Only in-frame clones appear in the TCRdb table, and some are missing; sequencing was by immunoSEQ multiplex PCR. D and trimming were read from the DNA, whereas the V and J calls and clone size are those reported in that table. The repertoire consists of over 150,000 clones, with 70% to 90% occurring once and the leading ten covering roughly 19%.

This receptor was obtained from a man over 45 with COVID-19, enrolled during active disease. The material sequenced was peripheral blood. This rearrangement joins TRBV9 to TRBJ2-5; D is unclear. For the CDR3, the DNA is TGTGCCAGCAGTGCTCCCTTTGAGGCGATGTACCAAGAGACCCAGTACTTC. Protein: CASSAPFEAMYQETQYF.